These 23 T cell receptor beta chains originate from one sample sequenced in a study of beta chain features in type 1 diabetes. What was sequenced were expressed TCRB transcripts, since all of the isolated RNA had been reverse transcribed. The method was immunoSEQ multiplex PCR; TCRdb's version includes in-frame clones alone and lacks a portion of them. Found here are about 16,000 clones, approximately 55% of them singletons; the top ten hold roughly 0.45%. Sample: stem cell memory CD4+ T cells from blood. The receptors come from a woman in her late teens or twenties in good health.

The chain employs TRBV10-1 and TRBJ1-1; D is uncertain. Germline V CDR1 and CDR2: WNHNN, SYGVQD (reference sequence). V was trimmed by 2 bases and J by 10 bases, leaving 11 bases between them. This CDR3 spans 12 amino acids. DNA for the CDR3: TGCGCCAGCAGTGAGCTAGGACTCGGAGCTTTCTTT. This sequence encodes CASSELGLGAFF.

This clone came up once. The chain recombines TRBV30 with TRBJ1-2; D perhaps matches TRBD1 (6 bases). Trimming took 8 bases from V and 4 from J, leaving 17 bases between them. The V gene's germline CDR1 is GTSNPN and CDR2 SVGIG (reference sequence). This CDR3 spans 13 amino acids. The CDR3 spells CARVPLGAYGYTF. CDR3 nucleotides: TGTGCCCGAGTCCCCTTGGGGGCCTATGGCTACACCTTC.

The chain employs TRBV20-1 and TRBJ2-1, with no clear D. Germline CDR1 reads DFQATT; CDR2 reads SNEGSKA (reference sequence). The CDR3 is 11 residues long. V lost 3 bases to trimming and J lost 4 bases, with 4 bases between them. The CDR3 loop is CSASVYNEQFF. The CDR3 nucleotides read TGCAGTGCTAGTGTATACAATGAGCAGTTCTTC.

This sequence joins TRBV19 and TRBJ2-3; no reliable D call. V was clipped by 3 bases and J by 1 base, with 5 bases between them. Germline-derived CDR1 and CDR2 are LNHDA and SQIVND (reference sequence). The CDR3 is 13 residues long. The CDR3 nucleotides read TGTGCCAGTAGTATCCAGGGCACAGATACGCAGTATTTT. Translating it yields CASSIQGTDTQYF.

This clone has only a few counts. The chain links TRBV30 to TRBJ1-1, with 7 positions matching TRBD1. The CDR3 contains 13 residues. Germline V gives CDR1 GTSNPN, CDR2 SVGIG (reference sequence). J gave up 3 bases and V 7 bases, and 8 bases lay outside the gene matches. The CDR3 coding sequence is TGTGCCTTTAACAGGGGCGGGGACACTGAAGCTTTCTTT. This translates into CAFNRGGDTEAFF.

This clone was counted a few times. The chain combines TRBV29-1 with TRBJ2-1; a weak D match, TRBD2 (7 bases). The germline gives CDR1 SQVTM, CDR2 ANQGSEA. Trimming took off 6 bases at V and 5 bases at J, with 17 bases between the two ends. The CDR3 has 14 amino acids. Here the CDR3 DNA reads TGCAGCGTCGCCGGGGGGCCCTATAACAATGAGCAGTTCTTC. Protein sequence: CSVAGGPYNNEQFF.

In its sample, this clone was seen a few times. The J gene is TRBJ1-2, the V gene TRBV14; tentatively, D is TRBD1 (5 bases). Trimming cost V 1 base and J 0 bases, with 15 bases left between them. The CDR3 loop spans 17 amino acids. Germline CDR1 and CDR2: SGHDN and FVKESK. CDR3 in amino acids: CASSQVASGGPNYGYTF. The CDR3 DNA is TGTGCCAGCAGCCAAGTCGCCTCGGGGGGACCTAACTATGGCTACACCTTC.

V gene TRBV29-1 combines with J gene TRBJ2-1; 12 bases agree with TRBD2. This CDR3 spans 16 amino acids. Germline values: CDR1 SQVTM, CDR2 ANQGSEA. J lost 6 bases, V lost 3 bases, and 9 bases had no gene match. This chain's CDR3 is CSVELAGGPIPNEQFF. CDR3 DNA: TGCAGCGTTGAGCTAGCGGGAGGGCCTATCCCCAATGAGCAGTTCTTC.

This clone has a handful of counts. The rearrangement uses TRBV14 and TRBJ1-2; D may be TRBD1 (6 bases). The V end lost 0 bases, the J end lost 12 bases, and 17 bases lay between the germline ends. The CDR3 length is 14 residues. The germline gives CDR1 SGHDN, CDR2 FVKESK. The CDR3 spells CASSQELDRSGHTF. DNA for the CDR3: TGTGCCAGCAGCCAAGAACTGGACAGAAGTGGACACACCTTC.

This clone was seen a handful of times. The gene calls are TRBV6-6 and TRBJ2-7; D perhaps matches TRBD2 (5 bases). Germline lookup yields CDR1 MNHNY and CDR2 SVGAGI (reference sequence). V was trimmed by 8 bases and J by 2 bases, leaving 13 bases between them. The CDR3 sequence is 13 residues long. CDR3 sequence reads: CASSHGVAYEQYF. The CDR3 DNA sequence: TGTGCCAGCTCTCACGGGGTGGCCTACGAGCAGTACTTC.

This chain joins TRBV19 and TRBJ1-5; no firm D call. This CDR3 region has 16 residues. The V gene's germline CDR1 is LNHDA and CDR2 SQIVND (reference sequence). With 3 bases removed from V and 4 bases from J, the gap between germline ends came to 16 bases. CDR3 amino acids: CASSIRSSPENQPQHF. CDR3 bases: TGTGCCAGTAGTATTCGGTCATCGCCTGAGAATCAGCCCCAGCATTTT.

There are a few counts of this clone. The gene calls are TRBV19 and TRBJ2-3; the D is unclear. The germline V gene has CDR1 LNHDA and CDR2 SQIVND (reference sequence). Trimming left V 5 bases short and J 6 bases short, with 9 bases between. There are 12 residues in the CDR3. The DNA of the CDR3 is TGTGCCAGTAGTCACCAGTCCGATACGCAGTATTTT. This codes for CASSHQSDTQYF.

This chain uses TRBV11-2 with TRBJ2-1, with no clear D. V was clipped by 2 bases and J by 0 bases, with 5 bases between them. Germline V gene lookup returns CDR1 SGHAT and CDR2 FQNNGV. The CDR3 length is 14 residues. Written as DNA, the CDR3 is TGTGCCAGCAGCTTAACAGCCTCCTACAATGAGCAGTTCTTC. Encoded protein: CASSLTASYNEQFF.

The rearrangement joins TRBV4-1 to TRBJ2-2; the match to TRBD2 covers 9 bases. The CDR3 has 16 amino acids. Trimming removed 3 bases from V and 2 bases from J; junction bases left unmatched: 4. Germline V lookup: CDR1 MGHRA, CDR2 YSYEKL. The CDR3 DNA reads TGCGCCAGCAGCCATCGACTAGCGGCTAACACCGGGGAGCTGTTTTTT. Amino acid sequence: CASSHRLAANTGELFF.

The V and J genes are TRBV7-6 and TRBJ2-1; D might be TRBD1 (5 bases). V lost 2 bases and J 5 bases, leaving 7 bases between the germline ends. Germline V CDR1 and CDR2: SGHVS, FNYEAQ. CDR3 length: 13 residues. In DNA, the CDR3 is TGTGCCAGCAGCTTACGACAGAACAATGAGCAGTTCTTC. Its protein product is CASSLRQNNEQFF.

This clone was seen a few times. The chain links TRBV6-5 to TRBJ2-7; D unresolved. The V and J ends lost 11 bases and 0 bases respectively, with 14 bases between them. CDR1 and CDR2 (germline): MNHEY, SVGAGI. CDR3 length: 13 residues. This CDR3 is CAARGLFSYEQYF. CDR3 nucleotides: TGTGCCGCCCGAGGTCTATTCTCCTACGAGCAGTACTTC.

The genes are TRBV7-2 and TRBJ2-3, with 8 bases lining up with TRBD2. Trimming took 5 bases from V and 4 from J; bases not matched to a gene: 8. Germline lookup yields CDR1 SGHTA and CDR2 FQGNSA. CDR3 length: 15 residues. The CDR3 DNA reads as TGTGCCAGCAGCATAGGACTTAGCGGGGCAGATACGCAGTATTTT. The encoded protein is CASSIGLSGADTQYF.

CDR3 DNA: TGTGCCTGGAGCTACGGGACACCGCCCTTCTACGAGCAGTACTTC. Its translation is CAWSYGTPPFYEQYF. The chain employs TRBV30 and TRBJ2-7; tentative D call: TRBD1 (6 bases). V lost 3 bases, J lost 3 bases, and 18 bases lay in between. Germline CDR1 is GTSNPN and CDR2 is SVGIG (reference sequence). The CDR3 loop spans 15 amino acids.

This chain connects TRBV19 to TRBJ2-5; TRBD2 agrees at 7 bases. V shed 5 bases and J 5 bases; nucleotides not matched to a gene: 8. The CDR3 is 14 amino acids. Looked up from germline, CDR1 is LNHDA and CDR2 is SQIVND (reference sequence). The CDR3 sequence: CASSPVGGMETQYF. CDR3 bases: TGTGCCAGTAGTCCCGTGGGGGGGATGGAGACCCAGTACTTC.

The chain joins TRBV29-1 to TRBJ2-1, with 10 bases aligning to TRBD2. The CDR3 has 13 residues. V dropped 7 bases and J dropped 6; count of bases not matched to a gene: 6. Germline lookup yields CDR1 SQVTM and CDR2 ANQGSEA. This CDR3 reads CSARSGRPNEQFF. The CDR3 DNA reads as TGCAGCGCCCGTAGCGGGAGGCCCAATGAGCAGTTCTTC.

This chain uses TRBV6-5 with TRBJ2-1; TRBD1 aligns across 7 bases. The CDR3 extends over 15 amino acids. V was pared by 5 bases and J by 4 bases, with 8 bases of the junction left unmatched. Germline CDR1 and CDR2: MNHEY and SVGAGI. CDR3 amino acids: CASSRDRDPYNEQFF. The CDR3, as DNA: TGTGCCAGCAGTCGCGACAGGGACCCTTACAATGAGCAGTTCTTC.

V and J are TRBV9 and TRBJ1-2, with 7 bases that match TRBD1. The germline gives CDR1 SGDLS, CDR2 YYNGEE. V was clipped by 4 bases and J by 3 bases; unmatched bases: 6. The CDR3 runs to 14 residues. The CDR3 spells CASSPTGEDYGYTF. The DNA for the CDR3 is TGTGCCAGCAGCCCAACAGGGGAGGACTATGGCTACACCTTC.

V usage is TRBV6-6 and J usage is TRBJ2-5; D unresolved. Germline V lookup: CDR1 MNHNY, CDR2 SVGAGI (reference sequence). The V gene lost 0 bases and the J gene lost 4 bases, with 9 bases spanning the gap. This CDR3 is built from 14 residues. CDR3 sequence: CASSYSIGVETQYF. Here the CDR3 DNA reads TGTGCCAGCAGTTACTCGATAGGAGTAGAGACCCAGTACTTC.